The clone carrying this T cell receptor (beta chain) was observed at least ten times. Using its own MiXCR run on the 5' RACE reads, TCRdb lists one record per CDR3 protein. The sample lists over 11,000 distinct CDR3 sequences; approximately 19% were seen once. These data are taken from a study of T-cell memory formation after mild COVID-19. Overall study: The two donors had largely donor-specific TCR clusters.

CDR3 size: 17 residues. V was cut by 4 bases and J by 7 bases, with 23 bases left in between. The V call is TRBV12-3 or TRBV12-4, the J call TRBJ2-4; D is possibly TRBD2 (7 bases). This TCR derives from an adult woman who had mild COVID-19 (a few samples of this study predate the infection). Cell type and time point are not known. Sample: PBMCs or a T cell subset sorted from them (not recorded which). CDR3 protein: CASSSLVGRGLGNIQYF. CDR3 nucleotide sequence: TGTGCCAGCAGTTCCCTAGTGGGGCGGGGGCTTGGGAACATTCAGTACTTC.